The clone carrying this TCR beta chain was picked up one time. What it binds is not known. The CDR3 is made up of 14 amino acids. Germline V gene lookup returns CDR1 SEHNR and CDR2 FQNEAQ (reference sequence). V dropped 2 bases and J dropped 8 bases, with 15 bases sitting between them. The record originates from a study of Ad26.COV2.S vaccination and SARS-CoV-2 variants. Looking at the study overall: Into the muscle, Ad26.COV2.S was dosed once or twice, 56 days apart.

General study results and limits: Vaccine recipients surpassed placebo recipients in spike-specific TCR breadth. In TCR breadth and depth analyses, total T cell responses may have been underestimated.

Treatment here: about 20 received Ad26.COV2.S at low or high dose, single or two shots; 5 received placebo; per-sample allocation not given. Collection of samples fell on day 63 after the first vaccine or placebo injection. The data were produced by immunoSEQ multiplex PCR, yet TCRdb's version contains in-frame clones alone and is incomplete. This sample yields a few hundred thousand clones, of which around 87% are seen a single time; around 3.6% belongs to the top ten. This specimen consisted of peripheral blood, obtained in a trial of Ad26.COV2.S vaccine versus placebo. The chain carries TRBV7-9 and TRBJ1-1, with TRBD1 as a possible D gene (5 bases). This receptor was obtained from a person between 18 and 60 years old who received the Ad26.COV2.S COVID-19 vaccine or a placebo. CDR3 region: CASSLTATAEEAFF. CDR3 in DNA: TGTGCCAGCAGCTTAACAGCGACAGCAGAAGAAGCTTTCTTT.